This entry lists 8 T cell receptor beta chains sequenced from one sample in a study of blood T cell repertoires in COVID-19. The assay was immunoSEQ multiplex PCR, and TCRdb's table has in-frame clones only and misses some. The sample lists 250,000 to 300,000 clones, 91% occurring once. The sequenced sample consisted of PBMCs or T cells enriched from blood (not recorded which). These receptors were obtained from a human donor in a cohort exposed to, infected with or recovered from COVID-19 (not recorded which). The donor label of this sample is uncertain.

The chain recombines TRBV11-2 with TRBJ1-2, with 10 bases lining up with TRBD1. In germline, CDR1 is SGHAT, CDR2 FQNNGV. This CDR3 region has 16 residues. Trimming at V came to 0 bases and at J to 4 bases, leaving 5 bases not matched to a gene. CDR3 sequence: CASSLDPWTGGYGYTF. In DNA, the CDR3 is TGTGCCAGCAGCTTAGATCCCTGGACAGGGGGCTATGGCTACACCTTC.

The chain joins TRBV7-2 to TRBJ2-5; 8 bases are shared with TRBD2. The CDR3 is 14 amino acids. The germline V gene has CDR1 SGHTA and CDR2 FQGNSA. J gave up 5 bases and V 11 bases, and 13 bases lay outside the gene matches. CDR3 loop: CAHRRGTSKETQYF. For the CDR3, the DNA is TGTGCCCACAGGAGAGGGACTAGTAAGGAGACCCAGTACTTC.

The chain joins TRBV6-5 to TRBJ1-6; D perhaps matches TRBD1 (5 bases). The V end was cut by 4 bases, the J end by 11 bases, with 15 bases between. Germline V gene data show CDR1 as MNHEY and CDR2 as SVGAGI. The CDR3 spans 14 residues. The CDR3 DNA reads TGTGCCAGCAGTTCACAGGAGAAAATTCCACCCCTCCACTTT. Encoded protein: CASSSQEKIPPLHF.

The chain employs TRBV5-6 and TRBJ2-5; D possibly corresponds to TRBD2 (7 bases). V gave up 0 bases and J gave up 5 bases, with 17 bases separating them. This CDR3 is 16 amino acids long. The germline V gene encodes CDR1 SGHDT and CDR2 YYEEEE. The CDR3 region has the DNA TGTGCCAGCAGCTTGGACTCGTGGGGGGGCCTGGAGACCCAGTACTTC. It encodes CASSLDSWGGLETQYF. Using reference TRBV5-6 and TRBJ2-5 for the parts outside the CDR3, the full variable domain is DAGVTQSPTHLIKTRGQQVTLRCSPKSGHDTVSWYQQALGQGPQFIFQYYEEEERQRGNFPDRFSGHQFPNYSSELNVNALLLGDSALYLCASSLDSWGGLETQYFGPGTRLLVL.

CDR3 sequence: CASSLDFRGYEQYF. The CDR3 DNA follows: TGTGCCAGCAGCTTGGATTTCAGGGGTTACGAGCAGTACTTC. The chain links TRBV5-6 to TRBJ2-7; tentatively, D is TRBD1 (6 bases). This CDR3 is 14 amino acids long. The V gene's germline CDR1 is SGHDT and CDR2 YYEEEE. Trimming removed 0 bases from V and 4 bases from J, with 11 bases in between. The variable domain in full, completed from reference TRBV5-6 and TRBJ2-7, reads DAGVTQSPTHLIKTRGQQVTLRCSPKSGHDTVSWYQQALGQGPQFIFQYYEEEERQRGNFPDRFSGHQFPNYSSELNVNALLLGDSALYLCASSLDFRGYEQYFGPGTRLTVT.

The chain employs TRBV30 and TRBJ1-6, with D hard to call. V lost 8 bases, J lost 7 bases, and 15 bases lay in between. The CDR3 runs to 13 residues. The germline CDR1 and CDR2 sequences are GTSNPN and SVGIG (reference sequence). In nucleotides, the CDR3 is TGTGCCCGCGGCGGCAGTAAGAATTCACCCCTCCACTTT. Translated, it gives CARGGSKNSPLHF.

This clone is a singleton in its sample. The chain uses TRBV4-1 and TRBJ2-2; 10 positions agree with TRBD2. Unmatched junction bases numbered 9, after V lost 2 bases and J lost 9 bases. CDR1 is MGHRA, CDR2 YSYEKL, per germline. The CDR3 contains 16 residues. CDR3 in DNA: TGCGCCAGCAGCCAACTTCCTGAGCGGGGGGGCCGGGAGCTGTTTTTT. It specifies CASSQLPERGGRELFF.

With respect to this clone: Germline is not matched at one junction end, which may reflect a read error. CDR3 loop: CASSSTGTSPYSEQFF. The CDR3, as DNA: TGTGCCAGCAGCTCAACCGGGACTAGTCCCTACAGTGAGCAGTTCTTC. The chain is built from TRBV7-2 and TRBJ2-1; 8 bases align to TRBD2. The CDR3 length is 16 residues. Per the germline V gene, CDR1 is SGHTA and CDR2 is FQGNSA.